The rows below give T cell receptor beta chains drawn from one sample of a study of cytomegalovirus exposure and HLA in healthy donors. Assay: immunoSEQ multiplex PCR; the TCRdb copy retains only in-frame clones and omits some. This sample has some 200,000 clones, with 84% found just once. Material: PBMCs. Receptors originate from a woman in her forties or fifties in good health and CMV-seropositive. The CDR3 runs from the conserved cysteine through the conserved F or W. D genes are given only for firm matches. The size of a clone is reported for some rows only, either as once, few or many, or as a class for expanded clones.

TRBJ1-2,-,TRBV4-1,TRBD1,TGCGCCAGCAGCCAAGGAGGGATTAGGACAGGAAGTTTTGGCTACACCTTC,CASSQGGIRTGSFGYTF
TRBJ2-7,-,TRBV20-1,TRBD1,TGCAGTTCGGGACAGATCGAGCAGTACTTC,CSSGQIEQYF
TRBJ2-5,-,TRBV7-9,TRBD1,TGTGCCAGCAGCTTAGGGGACAGAACGCAAGAGACCCAGTACTTC,CASSLGDRTQETQYF
TRBJ1-6,-,TRBV27,TRBD1,TGTGCCAGCAGTTTAGGAGGGGGCGGGTCACCCCTCCACTTT,CASSLGGGGSPLHF
TRBJ1-5,-,TRBV6-1,-,TGTGCCAGCATGGAGCAGGGGAACGGGCAGCCCCAGCATTTT,CASMEQGNGQPQHF
TRBJ1-2,-,TRBV4-3,-,TGCGCCAGCAGCCATGGACAGATACACTATGGCTACACCTTC,CASSHGQIHYGYTF
TRBJ1-4,-,TRBV7-2,-,TGTGCCAGCAGCTTTTTTACAGGTGGCCGCAATGAAAAACTGTTTTTT,CASSFFTGGRNEKLFF
TRBJ2-7,-,TRBV28,TRBD1,TGTGCCAGCAGCTCGACAGGGGAAGTGGTCTCCTACGAGCAGTACTTC,CASSSTGEVVSYEQYF
TRBJ1-2,-,TRBV28,TRBD1,TGTGCCAGCATCACGTACCCGGGACAGGGCTATGGCTACACCTTC,CASITYPGQGYGYTF
TRBJ1-6,-,TRBV27,-,TGTGCCAGCGGGGGGATCTCCCCACCTTCACCCCTCCACTTT,CASGGISPPSPLHF
TRBJ1-5,-,TRBV28,-,TGTGCCAGCACACTCAATAATCAGCCCCAGCATTTT,CASTLNNQPQHF
TRBJ2-1,-,TRBV2,TRBD2,TGTGCCAGCAGTGAAGCCGGGGGGGAGGATGAGCAGTTCTTC,CASSEAGGEDEQFF
TRBJ1-2,-,TRBV27,-,TGTGCCAGCAGGGACGCAGAAGGGGAGCGGGACTATGGCTACACCTTC,CASRDAEGERDYGYTF
TRBJ2-5,-,TRBV27,TRBD2,TGTGCCAGCAGAGGGAGGGGACGGGAGACCCAGTACTTC,CASRGRGRETQYF
TRBJ2-3,once,TRBV6-4,TRBD2,TGTGCCAGCAGCGCCGTCCGCGGGGGGCCTTGCACAGATACGCAGTATTTT,CASSAVRGGPCTDTQYF
TRBJ2-5,-,TRBV11-2,TRBD2,TGTGCCAGCAACGAGCGGGGGGGCCGCGAGACCCAGTACTTC,CASNERGGRETQYF
TRBJ1-5,-,TRBV9,TRBD1,TGTGCCAGCAGCGTCGGACAGGGCGGGCAGCCCCAGCATTTT,CASSVGQGGQPQHF
TRBJ2-3,-,TRBV19,-,TGTGCCAGTAGTACAGCGGTTAGGACAGATACGCAGTATTTT,CASSTAVRTDTQYF
TRBJ1-4,-,TRBV6-5,TRBD1,TGTGCCAGCAGTCCGACAGGGGTAGATGAAAAACTGTTTTTT,CASSPTGVDEKLFF
TRBJ2-5,-,TRBV4-1,TRBD2,TGCGCCAGCAGCCAATTGCGGGGGGTCCAAGAGACCCAGTACTTC,CASSQLRGVQETQYF
TRBJ2-1,-,TRBV9,TRBD2,TGTGCCAGTATCTGCGAGGGACTACCTCCTCGGTACAAGTTCTTC,CASICEGLPPRYKFF
TRBJ1-2,once,TRBV28,-,TGTGCCAGCACACAGACAAGACCCTCAAACTATGGCTACACCTTC,CASTQTRPSNYGYTF
TRBJ1-1,-,TRBV15,-,TGTGCCTGCGGGCAGCTTGGGATCATAGACACTGAAGCTTTCTTT,CACGQLGIIDTEAFF
TRBJ2-7,-,TRBV6-5,-,TGTGCCAGCAGCAGGGGGGACGAGCAGTACTTC,CASSRGDEQYF
TRBJ2-5,once,TRBV19,TRBD2,TGTGCCAGTAGCGCTTCCGGGACCGGGGGGGAGACCCAGTACTTC,CASSASGTGGETQYF
TRBJ1-6,-,TRBV4-2,-,TGTGCCAGCAGCCAATGGCCGGACAGTAATTCACCCCTCCACTTT,CASSQWPDSNSPLHF
TRBJ2-3,-,TRBV5-8,TRBD1,TGTGCCAGCAGCTCCGGGGACAGGTACACAGATACGCAGTATTTT,CASSSGDRYTDTQYF
TRBJ1-5,-,TRBV6-6,-,TGTGCCGCAAATGGAGGCTATCAGCCCCAGCATTTT,CAANGGYQPQHF
TRBJ1-2,-,TRBV7-9,-,TGTGCCAGCAGCTTATTTTCCACAGGATCTAACTATGGCTACACCTTC,CASSLFSTGSNYGYTF
TRBJ2-7,-,TRBV19,-,TGTGCCAGTAGTATTCAGACAGGCTACGAGCAGTACTTC,CASSIQTGYEQYF